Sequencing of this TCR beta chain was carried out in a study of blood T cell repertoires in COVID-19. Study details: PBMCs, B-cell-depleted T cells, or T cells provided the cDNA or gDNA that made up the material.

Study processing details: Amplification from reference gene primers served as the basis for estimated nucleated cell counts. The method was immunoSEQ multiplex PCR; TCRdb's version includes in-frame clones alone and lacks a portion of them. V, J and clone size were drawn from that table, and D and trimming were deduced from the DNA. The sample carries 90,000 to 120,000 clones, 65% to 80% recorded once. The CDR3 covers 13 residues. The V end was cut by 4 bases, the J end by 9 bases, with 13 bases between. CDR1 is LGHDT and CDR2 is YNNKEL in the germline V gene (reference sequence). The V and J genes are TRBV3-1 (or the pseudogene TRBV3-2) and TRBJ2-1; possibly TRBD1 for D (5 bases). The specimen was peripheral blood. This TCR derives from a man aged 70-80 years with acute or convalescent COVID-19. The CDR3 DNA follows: TGTGCCAGCAGCCGGACGGCCCAGGGTGAGCAGTTCTTC. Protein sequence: CASSRTAQGEQFF.